Presented here are 32 T cell receptor beta chains from one specimen sequenced in a study of T-cell memory formation after mild COVID-19. TCRdb reanalysed the 5' RACE reads using MiXCR and keeps one entry per CDR3 protein. The data hold around 310,000 distinct CDR3 sequences, with about a sixth observed a single time. The sample consisted of PBMCs or a T cell subset sorted from them (not recorded which). These receptors all come from a man younger than 30 who had mild COVID-19 (a few samples of this study predate the infection). Cell type and time point are not known.

The rearrangement joins TRBV5-5 to TRBJ2-1; TRBD1 is a possible D gene (6 bases). Germline V gene data show CDR1 as SGHKS and CDR2 as YYEKEE (reference sequence). This CDR3 comprises 13 residues. V dropped 1 base and J dropped 7 bases, with 9 bases sitting between them. The CDR3 DNA sequence: TGTGCCAGCAGCTTGCAGGGGTGGAATGAGCAGTTCTTC. It translates to CASSLQGWNEQFF.

The table lists this clonotype with many counts. The V and J genes are TRBV7-6 and TRBJ2-7; no clear D gene. There are 15 residues in the CDR3. CDR1 and CDR2 (germline): SGHVS, FNYEAQ. V was trimmed by 0 bases and J by 2 bases, leaving 11 bases between them. The CDR3 loop reads CASSLAVGWTYEQYV. The CDR3, as DNA: TGTGCCAGCAGCTTAGCGGTGGGGTGGACCTACGAGCAGTACGTC.

Concerning this clonotype itself: A read error may account for a junction end that differs from germline. The gene calls are TRBV6-5 and TRBJ2-4; D is perhaps TRBD1 (6 bases). The germline V gene has CDR1 MNHEY and CDR2 SVGAGI. This CDR3 spans 13 amino acids. CDR3 nucleotide sequence: TGTGCCAGCAGTTACTCGAGCGTAGGGGACAAGTCCTTC. Its protein is CASSYSSVGDKSF.

This rearrangement joins TRBV7-8 to TRBJ1-6; 7 bases are shared with TRBD1. This CDR3 has 15 amino acids. J gave up 11 bases and V 5 bases, and 12 bases lay outside the gene matches. The germline V gene encodes CDR1 SGHVS and CDR2 FQNEAQ. CDR3 protein: CASSPQTGYGAPLHF. Written as DNA, the CDR3 is TGTGCCAGCAGCCCGCAGACAGGGTATGGGGCACCCCTCCACTTT.

The gene calls are TRBV7-6 and TRBJ2-3; TRBD2 agrees at 8 bases. V lost 5 bases to trimming and J lost 4 bases; unmatched junction nucleotides: 14. This CDR3 comprises 17 residues. Germline V gives CDR1 SGHVS, CDR2 FNYEAQ. CDR3: CASSPILGTSGSDTQYF. In DNA, the CDR3 is TGTGCCAGCAGCCCCATCCTCGGGACTAGTGGATCAGATACGCAGTATTTT.

J is TRBJ1-2 and V is TRBV5-1, with a tentative D call TRBD1 (5 bases). Per germline, CDR1 SGHRS and CDR2 YFSETQ. The CDR3 extends over 14 amino acids. The V and J ends lost 3 bases and 8 bases respectively, with 17 bases between them. CDR3 DNA sequence: TGCGCCAGCAGCTCGCAGGGTGATTCGTACGGCTACACCTTC. This codes for CASSSQGDSYGYTF.

In its sample, this clonotype was seen a few times. The rearrangement links TRBV20-1 to TRBJ1-3, with a possible D match to TRBD1 (5 bases). V lost 1 base and J lost 0, with 10 bases in between. This CDR3 has 15 amino acids. The germline gives CDR1 DFQATT, CDR2 SNEGSKA (reference sequence). CDR3 nucleotide sequence: TGCAGTGCTAGAGGACAGCCCTTCTCTGGAAACACCATATATTTT. Amino acid sequence: CSARGQPFSGNTIYF.

This clonotype was observed a handful of times. V and J are TRBV6-5 and TRBJ2-7; TRBD2 matches 10 bases. Per germline, CDR1 MNHEY and CDR2 SVGAGI. With 6 bases clipped from V and 3 bases from J, the junction kept 5 bases outside the gene matches. The CDR3 consists of 14 residues. This CDR3 is CASSRLAGGYEQYF. The CDR3 nucleotides read TGTGCCAGCAGCAGATTAGCGGGGGGCTACGAGCAGTACTTC.

The chain is built from TRBV10-3 and TRBJ2-2; D possibly corresponds to TRBD2 (5 bases). V gave up 6 bases and J gave up 6 bases, with 17 bases separating them. Germline CDR1 ENHRY, CDR2 SYGVKD. This CDR3 has 15 amino acids. CDR3 sequence (DNA): TGTGCCATCAGGGGTACCGGGGTGGGTGCCGGGGAGCTGTTTTTT. As protein: CAIRGTGVGAGELFF.

This clonotype was seen a few times. CDR3 sequence reads: CASSERTGAYEQYF. CDR3 in DNA: TGCGCCAGCAGTGAAAGGACAGGGGCTTACGAGCAGTACTTC. J is TRBJ2-7 and V is TRBV10-1; 9 bases fit TRBD1. After removal of 3 bases from V and 4 bases from J, the junction contained 4 bases not matched to a gene. Looked up from germline, CDR1 is WNHNN and CDR2 is SYGVQD (reference sequence). The CDR3 covers 14 residues.

V and J are TRBV12-3 or TRBV12-4 and TRBJ2-3; the D is unclear. V was cut by 7 bases and J by 4 bases, with 15 bases left in between. There are 14 residues in the CDR3. The CDR3 protein is CASKPPDLPDTQYF. DNA for the CDR3: TGTGCCAGCAAGCCACCCGACCTGCCAGATACGCAGTATTTT.

This clonotype was detected only a few times. The rearrangement uses TRBV4-3 and TRBJ1-4; the match to TRBD1 covers 9 bases. The V segment lost 3 bases and the J segment 3 bases; nucleotides outside the gene matches: 5. Germline V gene sequence: CDR1 LGHNA, CDR2 YSLEER. The CDR3 covers 16 residues. DNA for the CDR3: TGCGCCAGCAGCCAGGGACAGGGTACCGCTAATGAAAAACTGTTTTTT. The encoded protein is CASSQGQGTANEKLFF.

The chain couples TRBV5-6 to TRBJ2-7; TRBD2 might be the D (5 bases). The V and J ends lost 5 bases and 1 base respectively, with 13 bases between them. The CDR3 length is 14 residues. Per the germline V gene, CDR1 is SGHDT and CDR2 is YYEEEE. CDR3 nucleotide sequence: TGTGCCAGCAGACTAAAGGCGGGTTCCTACGAGCAGTACGTC. Translation gives CASRLKAGSYEQYV.

This clonotype has at least ten counts. This chain joins TRBV7-2 and TRBJ2-1; no firm D call. Germline CDR1 and CDR2: SGHTA and FQGNSA. The CDR3 is made up of 12 amino acids. The V and J ends lost 5 bases and 10 bases respectively, with 12 bases between them. The CDR3 sequence: CASSPRVTEQFF. For the CDR3, the DNA is TGTGCCAGCAGCCCCCGGGTTACCGAGCAGTTCTTC.

In this sample, this clonotype turned up a few times. V is TRBV7-9 and J is TRBJ1-2, with 7 nucleotides matching TRBD1. Germline lookup yields CDR1 SEHNR and CDR2 FQNEAQ (reference sequence). Losses at the gene ends were 9 bases for V and 3 bases for J; bases not matched to a gene: 10. The CDR3 has 14 amino acids. The CDR3 protein is CASRGDSFYYGYTF. The CDR3 nucleotides are TGTGCCAGTAGGGGGGACAGTTTCTACTATGGCTACACCTTC.

J is TRBJ1-3 and V is TRBV5-1; possible D gene TRBD1, 5 bases. V lost 4 bases to trimming and J lost 0 bases, with 11 bases between them. The CDR3 contains 15 residues. CDR1 is SGHRS and CDR2 is YFSETQ in the germline V gene. CDR3 loop: CASSPTGASGNTIYF. CDR3 DNA: TGCGCCAGCAGCCCTACAGGTGCCTCTGGAAACACCATATATTTT.

V usage is TRBV7-7 and J usage is TRBJ2-7, with D possibly being TRBD2 (6 bases). Deletions cut 6 bases from V and 5 bases from J, with 20 bases between. Germline lookup yields CDR1 SSHAT and CDR2 FNYEAQ (reference sequence). The CDR3 totals 15 residues. The CDR3 region is CASSLSSAKVHEQYF. DNA of the CDR3: TGTGCCAGCAGTCTCTCTAGCGCGAAAGTCCACGAGCAGTACTTC.

The sample holds a few counts of this clonotype. The chain joins TRBV6-2 or TRBV6-3 to TRBJ2-1; D not resolved. The germline V and J ends were trimmed by 6 bases and 6 bases, with 12 bases remaining between them. This CDR3 has 13 amino acids. Germline values: CDR1 MNHEY, CDR2 SVGEGT. The CDR3 loop is CASSQNGFNEQFF. The CDR3 coding sequence is TGTGCCAGCAGCCAAAACGGGTTCAATGAGCAGTTCTTC.

This clonotype came up a few times. The chain combines TRBV6-6 with TRBJ1-5; 9 bases fit TRBD1. This CDR3 is 15 amino acids long. The V and J ends lost 6 bases and 5 bases, in that order; junction bases with no gene match: 8. The germline V gene encodes CDR1 MNHNY and CDR2 SVGAGI (reference sequence). The CDR3 bases are TGTGCCAGCAGGCCAGGACAGGGGATCCATCAGCCCCAGCATTTT. This encodes CASRPGQGIHQPQHF.

This clonotype appeared many times. V gene TRBV7-2 combines with J gene TRBJ2-1; 9 bases match TRBD2. CDR1 is SGHTA, CDR2 FQGNSA, per germline. V dropped 5 bases and J dropped 8; count of bases not matched to a gene: 7. The CDR3 runs 14 residues. The CDR3 sequence: CASSARTSVDEQFF. The CDR3 region has the DNA TGTGCCAGCAGCGCCAGGACTAGCGTCGATGAGCAGTTCTTC.

This clonotype occurred a few times. The V call is TRBV15, the J call TRBJ2-1; possible D gene TRBD2, 5 bases. From germline, CDR1 is LNHNV and CDR2 YYDKDF (reference sequence). Trimming took off 4 bases at V and 8 bases at J, with 15 bases between the two ends. This CDR3 spans 14 amino acids. CDR3 bases: TGTGCCACCAGCACCGAATTAAACGGGGATGAGCAGTTCTTC. Protein: CATSTELNGDEQFF.

The genes are TRBV6-2 or TRBV6-3 and TRBJ2-7; the D call may be TRBD1 or TRBD2 (5 bases each). From germline, CDR1 is MNHEY and CDR2 SVGEGT. The CDR3 sequence is 16 residues long. V gave up 0 bases and J gave up 5 bases, with 17 bases separating them. The DNA of the CDR3 is TGTGCCAGCAGTTACTCGACAAAGAGGGGTAGGAACGAGCAGTACTTC. Amino acid sequence: CASSYSTKRGRNEQYF.

This chain links TRBV5-5 with TRBJ1-1, with D unclear. CDR3 length: 15 residues. V was shortened by 0 bases and J by 1 base, with 10 bases between the two germline ends. From germline, CDR1 is SGHKS and CDR2 YYEKEE (reference sequence). The CDR3 DNA sequence: TGTGCCAGCAGCTTGGGGGCCAGCTCGAACACTGAAGCTTTCTTT. Its protein product is CASSLGASSNTEAFF. The full variable domain, its missing parts supplied by reference TRBV5-5 and TRBJ1-1, is DAGVTQSPTHLIKTRGQQVTLRCSPISGHKSVSWYQQVLGQGPQFIFQYYEKEERGRGNFPDRFSARQFPNYSSELNVNALLLGDSALYLCASSLGASSNTEAFFGQGTRLTVV.

The table lists this clonotype with a few counts. V usage is TRBV14 and J usage is TRBJ2-3; D is uncertain. From germline, CDR1 is SGHDN and CDR2 FVKESK. V was trimmed by 1 base and J by 3 bases, leaving 8 bases between them. The CDR3 length is 14 residues. CDR3 coding DNA: TGTGCCAGCAGCCAAGTAGGCTTAACAGATACGCAGTATTTT. This encodes CASSQVGLTDTQYF.

This rearrangement joins TRBV12-3 or TRBV12-4 to TRBJ1-2; 10 positions match TRBD1. Trimming at V came to 6 bases and at J to 8 bases, leaving 6 bases not matched to a gene. The CDR3 sequence is 13 residues long. The CDR3 spells CASRLDRGRGYTF. The CDR3, as DNA: TGTGCCAGCAGACTTGACAGGGGGCGAGGCTACACCTTC.

This clonotype was recorded a few times. J is TRBJ2-1 and V is TRBV27; D perhaps matches TRBD2 (6 bases). Germline CDR1 and CDR2: MNHEY and SMNVEV (reference sequence). Deletions cut 3 bases from V and 4 bases from J, with 10 bases between. The CDR3 covers 14 residues. The CDR3 reads CASSFGREYNEQFF. CDR3 DNA: TGTGCCAGCAGTTTTGGACGGGAGTACAATGAGCAGTTCTTC.

This clonotype was recorded a few times. The V call is TRBV6-5, the J call TRBJ1-1; D is undetermined. V lost 1 base and J lost 6, with 9 bases in between. The CDR3 runs to 13 residues. Per the germline V gene, CDR1 is MNHEY and CDR2 is SVGAGI. CDR3 in amino acids: CASSYYFGAEAFF. The CDR3 DNA sequence: TGTGCCAGCAGTTACTATTTTGGCGCTGAAGCTTTCTTT.

This rearrangement joins TRBV5-1 to TRBJ1-2; tentatively, D is TRBD1 (5 bases). The CDR3 has 14 amino acids. V lost 0 bases to trimming and J lost 3 bases, with 9 bases between them. Germline CDR1 is SGHRS and CDR2 is YFSETQ. The CDR3, as DNA: TGCGCCAGCAGCTTGGGGGACGGATACTATGGCTACACCTTC. Translation: CASSLGDGYYGYTF.

The chain is built from TRBV10-3 and TRBJ2-7; 8 positions agree with TRBD2. This CDR3 has 17 residues. The V gene's germline CDR1 is ENHRY and CDR2 SYGVKD. The V gene end was trimmed by 11 bases and the J gene end by 3 bases; junction bases not matched to a gene: 21. CDR3 amino acids: CALRSRLAHLRGYEQYV. CDR3 nucleotides: TGTGCCCTTCGAAGCCGACTAGCGCATCTTAGGGGCTACGAGCAGTACGTC.

This chain connects TRBV7-8 to TRBJ2-5; 9 nucleotides align to TRBD1. With V trimmed by 4 bases and J by 5 bases, 8 bases remained unmatched. The CDR3 has 15 residues. Germline V CDR1 and CDR2: SGHVS, FQNEAQ. CDR3 bases: TGTGCCAGCAGCTCCCGGGACAGGGAGTACGAGACCCAGTACTTC. Translation: CASSSRDREYETQYF. Full variable domain (rest looked up from reference TRBV7-8 and TRBJ2-5): GAGVSQSPRYKVAKRGQDVALRCDPISGHVSLFWYQQALGQGPEFLTYFQNEAQLDKSGLPSDRFFAERPEGSVSTLKIQRTQQEDSAVYLCASSSRDREYETQYFGPGTRLLVL.

This chain joins TRBV4-1 and TRBJ1-2; D gene unclear. Germline assignment: CDR1 MGHRA and CDR2 YSYEKL. The V end was cut by 4 bases, the J end by 5 bases, with 8 bases between. CDR3 size: 12 residues. The CDR3 sequence: CASSRGGYGYTF. CDR3 DNA sequence: TGCGCCAGCAGCCGAGGAGGTTATGGCTACACCTTC.

DNA of the CDR3: TGTGCCAGCAGCGTAGGAGCTAGAAGCACAGATACGCAGTATTTT. This codes for CASSVGARSTDTQYF. The J gene is TRBJ2-3, the V gene TRBV9; D gene uncertain. V was clipped by 0 bases and J by 0 bases, with 8 bases between them. The CDR3 contains 15 residues. Germline lookup yields CDR1 SGDLS and CDR2 YYNGEE.